This T cell receptor (beta chain) comes out of a study of cytomegalovirus exposure and HLA in healthy donors. The PCR contained 60 Vbeta and 13 Jbeta primers. The data were produced by immunoSEQ multiplex PCR, yet TCRdb's version contains in-frame clones alone and is incomplete. The data hold under 150,000 clones, with roughly four fifths observed a single time. All the people who gave samples were healthy bone marrow donors. CDR3 size: 13 residues. V shed 6 bases and J 7 bases; nucleotides not matched to a gene: 5. From germline, CDR1 is MNHEY and CDR2 SVGAGI. Sequenced sample: PBMCs. This receptor was identified in a male donor in good health and CMV-seronegative. The chain uses TRBV6-5 and TRBJ2-7; 11 bases are shared with TRBD1. CDR3 amino acids: CASRRGTGGEQYF. The CDR3 DNA sequence: TGTGCCAGCAGACGGGGGACAGGGGGAGAGCAGTACTTC.